The rows below give T cell receptor beta chains drawn from one sample of a study of radiotherapy plus CTLA-4 blockade in lung cancer. Sequencing was performed with immunoSEQ multiplex PCR; in TCRdb, only in-frame clones are kept and a portion is missing. The table records some 50,000 clones, approximately 79% of them present only once. Sequences were derived from peripheral blood, sampled from a patient treated with radiotherapy plus ipilimumab. These receptors were obtained from a human donor with non-small cell lung cancer who had a partial response to radiotherapy plus ipilimumab. Each CDR3 is given with its conserved first and last residue. D genes are given only for firm matches. The size of a clone is reported for some rows only, either as once, few or many, or as a class for expanded clones.

d_gene,abundance,j_gene,v_gene,CDR3aa,CDR3nt
.,.,TRBJ2-2,TRBV30,CAWSYGGGELFF,TGTGCCTGGAGTTACGGGGGCGGGGAGCTGTTTTTT
TRBD2,.,TRBJ2-3,TRBV6-5,CASGLAGSTDTQYF,TGTGCCAGCGGGCTAGCGGGGAGCACAGATACGCAGTATTTT
TRBD1,.,TRBJ2-5,TRBV27,CASAPGTGQETQYF,TGTGCCAGCGCGCCGGGGACAGGCCAAGAGACCCAGTACTTC
.,once,TRBJ1-6,TRBV30,CAWGVGGYNSPLHF,TGTGCCTGGGGAGTTGGGGGGTATAATTCACCCCTCCACTTT
.,.,TRBJ2-3,TRBV4-1,CASSLEGGSSIDTQYF,TGCGCCAGCAGCCTAGAAGGTGGGTCTAGCATAGATACGCAGTATTTT
TRBD1,.,TRBJ2-7,TRBV29-1,CSGLQGADEQYF,TGCAGCGGATTACAGGGGGCAGACGAGCAGTACTTC
TRBD1,.,TRBJ1-4,TRBV11-2,CASSSTGVATNEKLFF,TGTGCCAGCAGCTCCACAGGGGTCGCAACTAATGAAAAACTGTTTTTT
.,.,TRBJ1-1,TRBV11-1,CASSLRQGPEAFF,TGTGCCAGCAGCTTACGGCAGGGCCCTGAAGCTTTCTTT
.,.,TRBJ2-1,TRBV9,CASSVGSTFNEQFF,TGTGCCAGCAGCGTAGGAAGTACTTTCAATGAGCAGTTCTTC
TRBD1,.,TRBJ2-7,TRBV5-1,CASSRGQGVYEQYF,TGCGCCAGCAGCCGGGGACAGGGGGTCTACGAGCAGTACTTC
TRBD2,.,TRBJ2-1,TRBV4-2,CASSQFGGSREQFF,TGTGCCAGCAGCCAATTCGGGGGGTCCCGTGAGCAGTTCTTC
.,few,TRBJ1-6,TRBV14,CASSQDWGTDTAGRSPLHF,TGTGCCAGCAGCCAAGATTGGGGGACCGATACAGCGGGGCGTTCACCCCTCCACTTT
.,.,TRBJ1-2,TRBV29-1,CSAAGATNYGYTF,TGCAGCGCCGCAGGGGCCACTAACTATGGCTACACCTTC
TRBD2,.,TRBJ2-1,TRBV4-2,CASSQADLLAEDNEQFF,TGTGCCAGCAGCCAAGCGGATTTACTAGCGGAGGACAATGAGCAGTTCTTC
.,.,TRBJ2-2,TRBV5-1,CASSLTGQNTGELFF,TGCGCCAGCAGCTTGACGGGACAAAACACCGGGGAGCTGTTTTTT
.,.,TRBJ1-1,TRBV6-1,CASLRSQGNTEAFF,TGTGCCAGCCTAAGAAGCCAGGGGAACACTGAAGCTTTCTTT
TRBD1,.,TRBJ1-2,TRBV19,CASSLGQGKNYGYTF,TGTGCCAGTAGCCTCGGACAGGGGAAAAACTATGGCTACACCTTC
.,.,TRBJ1-1,TRBV5-1,CASSQVGGALDTEAFF,TGCGCCAGCAGCCAGGTCGGGGGGGCCCTAGACACTGAAGCTTTCTTT
TRBD1,.,TRBJ2-1,TRBV6-5,CASGTGGSYNEQFF,TGTGCCAGCGGGACAGGGGGCTCCTACAATGAGCAGTTCTTC
.,.,TRBJ2-5,TRBV4-1,CASSQNQDNRQETQYF,TGCGCCAGCAGCCAAAATCAGGACAACCGACAAGAGACCCAGTACTTC
.,.,TRBJ1-4,TRBV7-3,CASSLIREKLFF,TGTGCCAGCAGCTTAATACGGGAAAAACTGTTTTTT
TRBD1,.,TRBJ2-1,TRBV29-1,CSVGTGKRNEQFF,TGCAGCGTTGGGACAGGGAAGAGGAATGAGCAGTTCTTC
.,.,TRBJ1-5,TRBV11-2,CASSATENQPQHF,TGTGCCAGCAGCGCAACAGAGAATCAGCCCCAGCATTTT